This section outlines one T cell receptor (beta chain) sequence together with its context. Produced via immunoSEQ multiplex PCR; TCRdb's table is partial and in-frame only. The table has 250,000 to 300,000 clones, 90% to 95% seen once; the top ten hold around 2.2%. The source of the sample is a study of blood T cell repertoires in COVID-19. The wider study: T cells, B-cell-depleted T cells, or PBMCs provided the cDNA or gDNA that served as material.

This CDR3 is 14 amino acids long. Trimming took 8 bases from V and 4 from J; bases not matched to a gene: 10. Looked up from germline, CDR1 is WSHSY and CDR2 is SAAADI. What was sequenced was peripheral blood. This receptor was identified in a woman aged 25-40 years with COVID-19, enrolled during active disease. The rearrangement links TRBV10-2 to TRBJ2-7, with 8 bases fitting TRBD1. In nucleotides, the CDR3 is TGCGCCAGCGGTGGGACAGGCTTATGGTACGAGCAGTACTTC. Encoded protein: CASGGTGLWYEQYF.